Each of the 19 T cell receptor beta chains below was sequenced from the same sample in a study of T cells in tuberculosis. After thawing and overnight rest, PBMC were stained with GMM-loaded CD1B tetramer, viability dye and anti-CD3 for sorting. The CD1B tetramers carried C32 glucose monomycolate purified from Rhodococcus equi. Measured with immunoSEQ multiplex PCR; TCRdb has only the in-frame clones, and not every one. Of 55,000 to 65,000 clones listed, 81% are singletons. Sequenced: CD1b-GMM tetramer-negative cells sorted from PBMCs. All receptors come from an adult woman with latent tuberculosis.

The chain uses TRBV9 and TRBJ2-1, with TRBD2 identical over 16 bases. The V segment lost 0 bases and the J segment 2 bases; nucleotides outside the gene matches: 8. Per germline, CDR1 SGDLS and CDR2 YYNGEE. The CDR3 is 20 residues long. The CDR3, as DNA: TGTGCCAGCAGCGTAGGGGGGACTAGCGGGGGGGTTACACCCTACAATGAGCAGTTCTTC. Translation: CASSVGGTSGGVTPYNEQFF.

Worth noting for this clone: The same CDR3 is also encoded by other DNA sequences in this sample. The chain links TRBV21-1 to TRBJ1-5; the table's D call, TRBD1, has no DNA check behind it. TRBV21-1 is recorded as a pseudogene. The CDR3 totals 13 residues. The CDR3 DNA reads TGTGCCAGCATGGGGCAGCCCCATCGGCCCCAGCATTTT. Residues: CASMGQPHRPQHF.

V is TRBV5-6 and J is TRBJ1-6, with TRBD1 matching over 12 bases. The CDR3 spans 16 residues. The germline V gene has CDR1 SGHDT and CDR2 YYEEEE. V shed 3 bases and J 8 bases; nucleotides not matched to a gene: 6. Here the CDR3 DNA reads TGTGCCAGCAGCTCCCGGGACAGGGGGCGCGATTCACCCCTCCACTTT. Its translation: CASSSRDRGRDSPLHF.

V usage is TRBV11-3 and J usage is TRBJ2-1; 8 positions agree with TRBD2. Germline V gene lookup returns CDR1 SGHNT and CDR2 YENEEA. The length of the CDR3 is 14 residues. After removal of 5 bases from V and 8 bases from J, the junction contained 8 bases not matched to a gene. This chain's CDR3 is CASSIRGGRDEQFF. DNA of the CDR3: TGTGCCAGCAGCATCCGGGGGGGCCGGGATGAGCAGTTCTTC. The variable domain in full, completed from reference TRBV11-3 and TRBJ2-1, reads EAGVVQSPRYKIIEKKQPVAFWCNPISGHNTLYWYLQNLGQGPELLIRYENEEAVDDSQLPKDRFSAERLKGVDSTLKIQPAELGDSAVYLCASSIRGGRDEQFFGPGTRLTVL.

This chain links TRBV7-9 with TRBJ2-7, with a tentative D call TRBD1 (7 bases). The germline V gene has CDR1 SEHNR and CDR2 FQNEAQ (reference sequence). This CDR3 comprises 18 residues. V was trimmed by 3 bases and J by 2 bases, leaving 23 bases between them. In nucleotides, the CDR3 is TGTGCCAGCAGCTTTACTCGTGGAGGGGGCCTCAGCGCCTACGAGCAGTACTTC. It specifies CASSFTRGGGLSAYEQYF.

V is TRBV6-1 and J is TRBJ2-7; possibly TRBD1 for D (6 bases). Germline V lookup: CDR1 MNHNS, CDR2 SASEGT. The CDR3 extends over 14 amino acids. V was shortened by 0 bases and J by 3 bases, with 9 bases between the two germline ends. The CDR3 nucleotides are TGTGCCAGCAGTGAAGCTGGACAGTTCTACGAGCAGTACTTC. Encoded protein: CASSEAGQFYEQYF.

This chain connects TRBV19 to TRBJ2-2; 8 bases map to TRBD2. Germline CDR1 and CDR2: LNHDA and SQIVND (reference sequence). The length of the CDR3 is 15 residues. Unmatched junction bases numbered 8, after V lost 7 bases and J lost 4 bases. CDR3: CASNAGGPGTGELFF. CDR3 coding DNA: TGTGCCAGTAATGCGGGAGGCCCGGGCACCGGGGAGCTGTTTTTT.

V is TRBV2 and J is TRBJ2-7, with 14 positions matching TRBD2. The germline V gene has CDR1 SNHLY and CDR2 FYNNEI. The CDR3 is 14 residues long. Trimming cost V 8 bases and J 8 bases; bases outside gene matches: 8. The CDR3 loop is CASSTGTSGGQQYF. The CDR3 bases are TGTGCCAGCTCGACGGGGACTAGCGGGGGCCAGCAGTACTTC.

A few counts support this clone. This chain connects TRBV2 to TRBJ2-3; 14 nucleotides agree with TRBD2. Germline CDR1 SNHLY, CDR2 FYNNEI. There are 17 residues in the CDR3. V was pared by 7 bases and J by 3 bases, with 9 bases of the junction left unmatched. In DNA, the CDR3 is TGTGCCAGCACCCCTGGGACTAGCGGGGGAAGGACAGATACGCAGTATTTT. Translated, it gives CASTPGTSGGRTDTQYF.

The V call is TRBV4-3, the J call TRBJ1-2, with 9 bases that match TRBD1. The germline V gene encodes CDR1 LGHNA and CDR2 YSLEER. CDR3 length equals 17 residues. The J segment lost 8 bases and the V segment lost 3 bases, leaving 16 bases of the junction unmatched. CDR3 sequence: CASSQNHRTGTGRGYTF. The CDR3 region has the DNA TGCGCCAGCAGCCAGAACCACCGAACCGGGACAGGGAGAGGCTACACCTTC.

The chain links TRBV2 to TRBJ2-7; 10 bases are shared with TRBD1. The germline V gene encodes CDR1 SNHLY and CDR2 FYNNEI. After removal of 9 bases from V and 6 bases from J, the junction contained 5 bases not matched to a gene. This CDR3 spans 12 amino acids. CDR3 sequence (DNA): TGTGCCAGAGGACAGGGGGAGGTCGAGCAGTACTTC. Translation gives CARGQGEVEQYF.

This clone turned up a few times. The genes are TRBV27 and TRBJ1-4; TRBD1 matches 9 bases. J gave up 6 bases and V 6 bases, and 5 bases lay outside the gene matches. Germline values: CDR1 MNHEY, CDR2 SMNVEV (reference sequence). CDR3 length: 14 amino acids. The CDR3 DNA reads as TGTGCCAGCAGCCCGACAGGGGGTTATGAAAAACTGTTTTTT. Protein product: CASSPTGGYEKLFF. Using reference TRBV27 and TRBJ1-4 for the parts outside the CDR3, the full variable domain is EAQVTQNPRYLITVTGKKLTVTCSQNMNHEYMSWYRQDPGLGLRQIYYSMNVEVTDKGDVPEGYKVSRKEKRNFPLILESPSPNQTSLYFCASSPTGGYEKLFFGSGTQLSVL.

This rearrangement joins TRBV19 to TRBJ2-7; 9 bases line up with TRBD2. This CDR3 is built from 15 residues. The junction had 8 bases not matched to a gene; V was cut back by 6 bases and J by 2 bases. Germline values: CDR1 LNHDA, CDR2 SQIVND (reference sequence). The DNA for the CDR3 is TGTGCCAGTAGCGTAAGCGGGGGGATTCCCTACGAGCAGTACTTC. It translates to CASSVSGGIPYEQYF.

J is TRBJ2-1 and V is TRBV7-3, with no clear D. The V and J ends lost 1 base and 6 bases respectively, with 13 bases between them. There are 15 residues in the CDR3. Germline assignment: CDR1 SGHTA and CDR2 FQGTGA. The CDR3 protein is CASSLNGLFGNEQFF. Written as DNA, the CDR3 is TGTGCCAGCAGCTTAAACGGGTTGTTTGGCAATGAGCAGTTCTTC.

This clone showed up just once. CDR3 region: CASARLQGPLGIGELFF. The CDR3 DNA sequence: TGTGCCAGTGCTCGTTTACAGGGACCCCTTGGTATCGGGGAGCTGTTTTTT. The chain employs TRBV19 and TRBJ2-2; the D gene is possibly TRBD1 (6 bases). CDR3 length: 17 amino acids. V was shortened by 8 bases and J by 7 bases, with 26 bases between the two germline ends. Germline CDR1 is LNHDA and CDR2 is SQIVND (reference sequence).

CDR3 nucleotide sequence: TGCGCCAGCAGCCAAGACGCCAATTCGGGGGTGTGGGAAAAACTGTTTTTT. This codes for CASSQDANSGVWEKLFF. The rearrangement uses TRBV4-1 and TRBJ1-4, with D perhaps matching TRBD1 (5 bases). V shed 0 bases and J shed 8 bases, with 19 bases lying between them. Per the germline V gene, CDR1 is MGHRA and CDR2 is YSYEKL. The CDR3 loop spans 17 amino acids.

The chain recombines TRBV9 with TRBJ2-1, with 15 positions matching TRBD2. The CDR3 contains 17 residues. Germline V gene sequence: CDR1 SGDLS, CDR2 YYNGEE. With V trimmed by 3 bases and J by 5 bases, 6 bases remained unmatched. CDR3 sequence reads: CASSGTSGGGTDNEQFF. The CDR3 bases are TGTGCCAGCAGCGGGACTAGCGGGGGGGGAACGGACAATGAGCAGTTCTTC.

The rearrangement uses TRBV28 and TRBJ1-5; D remains unclear. The ends were cut back, 7 bases at V and 0 bases at J, with 10 bases in the middle. Per the germline V gene, CDR1 is MDHEN and CDR2 is SYDVKM. This CDR3 comprises 14 residues. CDR3 nucleotides: TGTGCCAGCATACGAGGAAATAGCAATCAGCCCCAGCATTTT. Its protein product is CASIRGNSNQPQHF.

This clone was seen only a few times. This chain joins TRBV29-1 and TRBJ2-1; 12 nucleotides match TRBD1. The germline V gene has CDR1 SQVTM and CDR2 ANQGSEA. The CDR3 has 18 amino acids. The ends lost 3 bases at V and 5 bases at J; junction bases unmatched: 14. CDR3 residues: CSVEPGTGGDFVDNEQFF. The CDR3 DNA sequence: TGCAGCGTTGAGCCCGGGACAGGGGGCGACTTTGTGGACAATGAGCAGTTCTTC.